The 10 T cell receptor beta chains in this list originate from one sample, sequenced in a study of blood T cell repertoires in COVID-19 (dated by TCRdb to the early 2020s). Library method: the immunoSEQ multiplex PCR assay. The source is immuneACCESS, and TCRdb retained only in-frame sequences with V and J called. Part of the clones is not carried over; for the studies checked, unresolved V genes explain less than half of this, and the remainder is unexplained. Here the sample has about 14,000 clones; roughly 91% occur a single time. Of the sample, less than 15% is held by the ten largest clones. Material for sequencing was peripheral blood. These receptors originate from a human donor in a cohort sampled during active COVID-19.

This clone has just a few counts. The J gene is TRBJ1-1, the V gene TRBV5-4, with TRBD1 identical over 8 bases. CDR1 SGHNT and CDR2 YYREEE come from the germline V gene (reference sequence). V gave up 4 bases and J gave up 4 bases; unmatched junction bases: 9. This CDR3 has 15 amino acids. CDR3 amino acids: CASSPEDRVGTEAFF. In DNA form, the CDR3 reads TGTGCCAGCAGCCCTGAGGACAGGGTGGGCACTGAAGCTTTCTTT.

The CDR3 reads CASSLGTTLAIGYTF. CDR3 coding DNA: TGTGCCAGCAGCTTGGGAACGACTTTGGCTATAGGATACACCTTC. The rearrangement joins TRBV5-6 to TRBJ1-2; D is unclear. CDR1 and CDR2 from the germline V gene are SGHDT and YYEEEE. Trimming pared 0 bases from V and 11 bases from J, leaving 20 bases between. There are 15 residues in the CDR3.

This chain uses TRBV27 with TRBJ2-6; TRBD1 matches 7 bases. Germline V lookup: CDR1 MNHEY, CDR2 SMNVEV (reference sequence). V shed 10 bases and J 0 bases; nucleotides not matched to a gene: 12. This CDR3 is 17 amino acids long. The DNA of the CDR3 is TGTGCCACCACTCGGGACAGTTTAAACTCTGGGGCCAACGTCCTGACTTTC. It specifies CATTRDSLNSGANVLTF. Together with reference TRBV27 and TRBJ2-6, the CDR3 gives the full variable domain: EAQVTQNPRYLITVTGKKLTVTCSQNMNHEYMSWYRQDPGLGLRQIYYSMNVEVTDKGDVPEGYKVSRKEKRNFPLILESPSPNQTSLYFCATTRDSLNSGANVLTFGAGSRLTVL.

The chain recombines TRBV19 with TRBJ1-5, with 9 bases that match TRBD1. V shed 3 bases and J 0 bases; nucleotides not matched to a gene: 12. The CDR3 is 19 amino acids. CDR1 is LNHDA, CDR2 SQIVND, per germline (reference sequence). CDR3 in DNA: TGTGCCAGTAGTATTGGCGGGGGACAGGGACCTGTTAGCAATCAGCCCCAGCATTTT. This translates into CASSIGGGQGPVSNQPQHF.

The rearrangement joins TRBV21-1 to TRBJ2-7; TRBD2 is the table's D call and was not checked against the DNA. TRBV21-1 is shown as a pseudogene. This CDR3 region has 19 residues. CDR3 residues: CASSPPPGLAGVLFHEQYF. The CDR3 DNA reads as TGTGCCAGCAGCCCCCCCCCGGGACTAGCGGGAGTTCTTTTTCACGAGCAGTACTTC.

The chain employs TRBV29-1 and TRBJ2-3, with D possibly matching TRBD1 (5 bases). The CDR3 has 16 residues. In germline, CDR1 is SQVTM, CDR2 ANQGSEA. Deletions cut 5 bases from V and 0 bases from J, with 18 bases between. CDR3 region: CSVTPPGHPSTDTQYF. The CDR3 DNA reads TGCAGCGTTACCCCCCCCGGACACCCCAGCACAGATACGCAGTATTTT.

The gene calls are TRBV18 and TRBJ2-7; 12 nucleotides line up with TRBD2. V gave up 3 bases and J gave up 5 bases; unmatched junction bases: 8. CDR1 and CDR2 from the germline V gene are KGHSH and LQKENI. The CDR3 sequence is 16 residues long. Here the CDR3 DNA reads TGTGCCAGCTCACCTACGGGACTAGCGGGTACCGACGAGCAGTACTTC. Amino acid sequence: CASSPTGLAGTDEQYF.

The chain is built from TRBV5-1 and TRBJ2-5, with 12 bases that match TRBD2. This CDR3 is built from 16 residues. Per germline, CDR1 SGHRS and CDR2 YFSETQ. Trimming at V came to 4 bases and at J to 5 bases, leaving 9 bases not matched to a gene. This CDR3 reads CASSLMTSGSGETQYF. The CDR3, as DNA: TGCGCCAGCAGCCTTATGACTAGCGGGAGTGGGGAGACCCAGTACTTC.

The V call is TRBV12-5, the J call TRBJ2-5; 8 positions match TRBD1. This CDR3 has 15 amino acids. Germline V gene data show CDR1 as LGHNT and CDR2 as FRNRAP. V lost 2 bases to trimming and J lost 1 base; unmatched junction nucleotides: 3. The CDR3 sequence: CASGLTTGGQETQYF. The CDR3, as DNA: TGTGCTAGTGGTTTGACTACAGGGGGCCAAGAGACCCAGTACTTC.

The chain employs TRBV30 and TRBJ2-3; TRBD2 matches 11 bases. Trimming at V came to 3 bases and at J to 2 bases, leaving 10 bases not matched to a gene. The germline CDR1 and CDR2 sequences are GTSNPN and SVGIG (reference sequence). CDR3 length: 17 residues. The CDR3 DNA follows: TGTGCCTGGAGCCTAGGGGCTAGCGGGGGGCTCACAGATACGCAGTATTTT. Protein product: CAWSLGASGGLTDTQYF.